This TCR beta chain appears in the sequencing data of a study of shared clonotypes between healthy human individuals. V shed 4 bases, J shed 8 bases, and the junction held 12 bases outside the gene matches. This CDR3 is 17 amino acids long. Germline CDR1 reads MDHEN; CDR2 reads SYDVKM. General study findings and limits: Between a handful of donors, naive CD4 clonotypes were shared at a level of approximately 5%. On the whole, naive subsets had larger estimated richness than memory subsets had. Some clonotypes were shared by all four sorted-subset donors, while others were not shared. The non-shared ones had lower generation probabilities than the shared ones.

Every contributor of samples was a Caucasian grown-up residing in Nashville, Tennessee. Concerning this clone: Its antigen is unidentified.

The assay was immunoSEQ multiplex PCR, and TCRdb's table has in-frame clones only and misses some. The data show around 1 million clones, with about 80% seen just once and around 1.4% held by the top ten. The rearrangement links TRBV28 to TRBJ2-3; 13 bases line up with TRBD2. The sequence derives from a man aged 18-30 years in good health. Sequenced material: memory CD4+ T cells sorted from blood. Documented subset: CD45RA-negative fraction. Here the CDR3 reads CASSSPGTSGAPSTQYF. The DNA for the CDR3 is TGTGCCAGCAGTTCACCGGGGACTAGCGGGGCGCCCAGTACGCAGTATTTT.